The 20 T cell receptor beta chains reported below all come from one sample, sequenced in a study of a mutant IDH1 vaccine in newly diagnosed glioma. Time point here: week 11, during vaccination. Topical imiquimod accompanied each vaccine dose, which consisted of 300 ug of mutant IDH1 20-mer peptide. The method was immunoSEQ multiplex PCR; TCRdb's version includes in-frame clones alone and lacks a portion of them. The table records roughly 57,000 clones, around nine tenths of them present only once. Antigen specificity for these receptors is unknown. This sample comprised PBMCs, obtained from a glioma patient whose treatment included an IDH1 peptide vaccine. The receptors were sampled from a man between 40 and 49 years old with glioma.

The chain couples TRBV7-9 to TRBJ1-4; the match to TRBD1 covers 11 bases. Germline values: CDR1 SEHNR, CDR2 FQNEAQ (reference sequence). This CDR3 is 15 amino acids long. V lost 5 bases and J lost 7; bases outside the gene matches: 6. Here the CDR3 DNA reads TGTGCCAGCAGCCCAGGCGGGACAGGGGGTGAAAAACTGTTTTTT. Encoded protein: CASSPGGTGGEKLFF.

The V and J genes are TRBV5-1 and TRBJ1-2; 9 bases map to TRBD1. Germline V gene lookup returns CDR1 SGHRS and CDR2 YFSETQ. CDR3 size: 14 residues. Losses at the gene ends were 4 bases for V and 6 bases for J; bases not matched to a gene: 7. This CDR3 reads CASSVGQGLDGYTF. CDR3 sequence (DNA): TGCGCCAGCAGCGTGGGACAGGGACTTGATGGCTACACCTTC.

The V gene is TRBV10-2, the J gene TRBJ1-6; D might be TRBD1 (5 bases). Germline V gene data show CDR1 as WSHSY and CDR2 as SAAADI. The CDR3 covers 14 residues. The germline V and J ends were trimmed by 2 bases and 6 bases, with 8 bases remaining between them. CDR3 bases: TGCGCCAGCAGTGAGCGGGGGAGTAATTCACCCCTCCACTTT. Amino acid sequence: CASSERGSNSPLHF.

The genes are TRBV2 and TRBJ1-5; TRBD1 matches at 8 bases. The CDR3 runs to 14 residues. CDR1 and CDR2 (germline): SNHLY, FYNNEI. With V trimmed by 9 bases and J by 4 bases, 8 bases remained unmatched. CDR3 in DNA: TGTGCCAGTGGACAGGGTTGGAGGAATCAGCCCCAGCATTTT. Translated: CASGQGWRNQPQHF. Complete variable domain (other parts from reference TRBV2 and TRBJ1-5): EPEVTQTPSHQVTQMGQEVILRCVPISNHLYFYWYRQILGQKVEFLVSFYNNEISEKSEIFDDQFSVERPDGSNFTLKIRSTKLEDSAMYFCASGQGWRNQPQHFGDGTRLSIL.

V and J are TRBV19 and TRBJ1-5; 7 nucleotides line up with TRBD1. Germline-derived CDR1 and CDR2 are LNHDA and SQIVND (reference sequence). The CDR3 extends over 14 amino acids. V lost 5 bases, J lost 6 bases, and 7 bases stayed unmatched. DNA of the CDR3: TGTGCCAGTAGTTACCGGGACAGCGGTCAGCCCCAGCATTTT. It encodes CASSYRDSGQPQHF.

CDR3 in amino acids: CASSSRGNTGELFF. The CDR3, as DNA: TGTGCCAGCAGCTCTCGTGGGAACACCGGGGAGCTGTTTTTT. This chain connects TRBV9 to TRBJ2-2; D is ambiguous. V was clipped by 4 bases and J by 1 base, with 8 bases between them. The CDR3 totals 14 residues. CDR1 is SGDLS, CDR2 YYNGEE, per germline. Variable domain in full (rest from reference TRBV9 and TRBJ2-2): DSGVTQTPKHLITATGQRVTLRCSPRSGDLSVYWYQQSLDQGLQFLIQYYNGEERAKGNILERFSAQQFPDLHSELNLSSLELGDSALYFCASSSRGNTGELFFGEGSRLTVL.

In its sample, this clone was seen a few times. The rearrangement uses TRBV7-9 and TRBJ2-7, with D perhaps TRBD2 (6 bases). The CDR3 runs 16 residues. Germline CDR1 SEHNR, CDR2 FQNEAQ (reference sequence). With 0 bases removed from V and 6 bases from J, the gap between germline ends came to 18 bases. CDR3 protein: CASSLARGGSLSEQYF. CDR3 nucleotide sequence: TGTGCCAGCAGCTTAGCTCGCGGAGGGTCCCTCTCCGAGCAGTACTTC.

The chain uses TRBV29-1 and TRBJ2-1; D may match TRBD1 or TRBD2 (5 bases each). V lost 3 bases, J lost 6 bases, and 15 bases lay in between. The length of the CDR3 is 14 residues. The germline CDR1 and CDR2 sequences are SQVTM and ANQGSEA. CDR3 sequence (DNA): TGCAGCGTTGATCTGGGGGAGTACGGCAATGAGCAGTTCTTC. As protein: CSVDLGEYGNEQFF.

The V and J genes are TRBV7-8 and TRBJ2-1; D is ambiguous. V was clipped by 0 bases and J by 8 bases, with 5 bases between them. The CDR3 is 12 amino acids. The germline V gene has CDR1 SGHVS and CDR2 FQNEAQ. The CDR3: CASSLALDEQFF. The CDR3 region has the DNA TGTGCCAGCAGCTTAGCGCTCGATGAGCAGTTCTTC.

The V gene is TRBV6-1, the J gene TRBJ1-2, with TRBD1 identical over 7 bases. Germline V gene data show CDR1 as MNHNS and CDR2 as SASEGT. The CDR3 length is 13 residues. Trimming removed 4 bases from V and 7 bases from J; junction bases left unmatched: 6. Here the CDR3 DNA reads TGTGCCAGCAGTGTTGGGCGACAGGGTGGCTACACCTTC. As protein: CASSVGRQGGYTF.

This sequence joins TRBV19 and TRBJ1-1, with a tentative D call TRBD1 (5 bases). Germline V lookup: CDR1 LNHDA, CDR2 SQIVND (reference sequence). The CDR3 loop spans 18 amino acids. Trimming cost V 1 base and J 4 bases, with 22 bases left between them. The CDR3: CASSIVRGRNFRGTEAFF. The CDR3 DNA is TGTGCCAGTAGTATAGTGCGGGGTCGCAATTTTAGGGGCACTGAAGCTTTCTTT.

The chain combines TRBV21-1 with TRBJ2-7; TRBD2 is the table's D call and was not checked against the DNA. TRBV21-1 is recorded as a pseudogene. The CDR3 spans 17 residues. The CDR3 sequence is CASSGPGVLAPRYEQYF. DNA of the CDR3: TGTGCCAGCAGCGGTCCCGGAGTATTAGCGCCTCGCTACGAGCAGTACTTC.

The genes are TRBV19 and TRBJ1-5, with a tentative D call TRBD1 (5 bases). Between the trimmed V and J ends, which lost 1 base and 9 bases, there was a span of 19 bases. In germline, CDR1 is LNHDA, CDR2 SQIVND (reference sequence). The length of the CDR3 is 16 residues. CDR3 loop: CASSIGGDAEWRPQHF. The CDR3 DNA reads TGTGCCAGTAGTATAGGCGGGGACGCCGAATGGCGGCCCCAGCATTTT.

The gene calls are TRBV9 and TRBJ1-2; D is possibly TRBD1 (6 bases). Germline V gene sequence: CDR1 SGDLS, CDR2 YYNGEE. V shed 5 bases and J shed 4 bases, with 9 bases lying between them. CDR3 length equals 12 residues. The CDR3 region has the DNA TGTGCCAGCAGTTCAGGGGCCTATGGCTACACCTTC. Amino acids: CASSSGAYGYTF.

This chain uses TRBV11-3 with TRBJ2-1, with no clear D. The CDR3 totals 14 residues. V shed 5 bases and J shed 10 bases, with 18 bases lying between them. Germline lookup yields CDR1 SGHNT and CDR2 YENEEA. The CDR3 bases are TGTGCCAGCAGCCTCTCCTGGGTATACAGCGAGCAGTTCTTC. Its translation: CASSLSWVYSEQFF.

The rearrangement uses TRBV5-6 and TRBJ2-5; TRBD1 matches 10 bases. V dropped 2 bases and J dropped 4; count of bases not matched to a gene: 8. The CDR3 is made up of 16 amino acids. The germline gives CDR1 SGHDT, CDR2 YYEEEE. CDR3 protein: CASSFGDRGVGETQYF. CDR3 DNA: TGTGCCAGCAGCTTTGGGGACAGGGGAGTGGGAGAGACCCAGTACTTC.

This sequence joins TRBV28 and TRBJ1-5; no clear D gene. Germline assignment: CDR1 MDHEN and CDR2 SYDVKM. The CDR3 consists of 15 residues. Trimming left V 5 bases short and J 0 bases short, with 11 bases between. The CDR3 DNA reads TGTGCCAGCAGTCCGGAGGGCTATAGCAATCAGCCCCAGCATTTT. This encodes CASSPEGYSNQPQHF.

The V call is TRBV5-6, the J call TRBJ1-1, with TRBD1 identical over 7 bases. In germline, CDR1 is SGHDT, CDR2 YYEEEE. This CDR3 comprises 14 residues. Germline trimming cut 3 bases from V and 1 base from J; bases unmatched to any gene: 3. CDR3 residues: CASSWGTENTEAFF. The CDR3 nucleotides read TGTGCCAGCAGCTGGGGGACAGAGAACACTGAAGCTTTCTTT.

This clone has more than one count but fewer than ten. V and J are TRBV6-4 and TRBJ2-3; 9 bases are a match to TRBD1. The V gene's germline CDR1 is MRHNA and CDR2 SNTAGT. J was trimmed by 1 base and V by 4 bases; bases with no gene match: 0. There are 14 residues in the CDR3. CDR3 nucleotides: TGTGCCAGCAGTGGGACAGGGGGCACAGATACGCAGTATTTT. This gives the protein CASSGTGGTDTQYF.

The chain carries TRBV29-1 and TRBJ1-2; D gene ambiguous. V gave up 5 bases and J gave up 0 bases, with 16 bases separating them. The length of the CDR3 is 15 residues. Per germline, CDR1 SQVTM and CDR2 ANQGSEA. CDR3 sequence: CSVTREVSTNYGYTF. In DNA, the CDR3 is TGCAGCGTTACGAGAGAAGTCTCTACTAACTATGGCTACACCTTC. Looking up the rest from reference TRBV29-1 and TRBJ1-2 gives the full variable domain: SAVISQKPSRDICQRGTSLTIQCQVDSQVTMMFWYRQQPGQSLTLIATANQGSEATYESGFVIDKFPISRPNLTFSTLTVSNMSPEDSSIYLCSVTREVSTNYGYTFGSGTRLTVV.